Listed below are T cell receptor beta chains from one sample, sequenced in a study of shared clonotypes between healthy human individuals. TCRdb's table, derived via immunoSEQ multiplex PCR, lists solely in-frame clones and lacks some. The sample comprises 500,000 or so clones, roughly 95% of which are singletons, and about 0.059% rests with the top ten. What was sequenced was naive CD4+ T cells sorted from blood. These receptors all stem from a woman aged 25-40 years in good health. CDR3s include the opening cysteine and the closing phenylalanine or tryptophan. The D gene is left open where the match is weak. The size of a clone is reported for some rows only, either as once, few or many, or as a class for expanded clones.

D gene	V gene	J gene	clone size	CDR3 DNA	CDR3 protein
NA	TRBV28	TRBJ1-1	once	TGTGCCAGCAGGGGCTGGTCTGAAGCTTTCTTT	CASRGWSEAFF
TRBD1	TRBV19	TRBJ2-4	NA	TGTGCCAGTAGTAAGGAATCGACAGGGGGCTGGGAAAACATTCAGTACTTC	CASSKESTGGWENIQYF
NA	TRBV18	TRBJ2-7	NA	TGTGCCAGCTCCCCTAGGACCAGTGGTCTTTCCGAGCAGTACTTC	CASSPRTSGLSEQYF
NA	TRBV4-1	TRBJ2-7	NA	TGCGCCAGCAGCCGGGACCAAGCCTACGAGCAGTACTTC	CASSRDQAYEQYF
NA	TRBV19	TRBJ2-3	once	TGTGCCAGTACTAATTGGGTAGATACGCAGTATTTT	CASTNWVDTQYF
TRBD2	TRBV11-2	TRBJ2-7	NA	TGTGCCAGCAGCTTAGTCGGGGGACTAGCTCAGTACGAGCAGTACTTC	CASSLVGGLAQYEQYF
NA	TRBV29-1	TRBJ2-5	NA	TGCAGCGTTTTGCCCAAAGAGACCCAGTACTTC	CSVLPKETQYF
NA	TRBV6-1	TRBJ1-2	NA	TGTGCCAGCAATAGGCAGCCGGCGGGCTACACCTTC	CASNRQPAGYTF
NA	TRBV28	TRBJ2-1	NA	TGTGCCAGCATTTCAGGGGCCGGCAATATTAGGGAGCAGTTCTTC	CASISGAGNIREQFF
TRBD1	TRBV28	TRBJ2-1	NA	TGTGCCAGTAGGGACAGAATGTTGAGTGAGCAGTTCTTC	CASRDRMLSEQFF
NA	TRBV29-1	TRBJ2-7	NA	TGCAGCGTGGGGCGCCACTACGAGCAGTACTTC	CSVGRHYEQYF
NA	TRBV19	TRBJ1-5	NA	TGTGCCAGTAGTATAGTTTTACTGAATCAGCCCCAGCATTTT	CASSIVLLNQPQHF
TRBD1	TRBV2	TRBJ1-1	NA	TGTGCCAGCATCCCAGGACAGGGGCGGAACACTGAAGCTTTCTTT	CASIPGQGRNTEAFF
NA	TRBV5-1	TRBJ2-1	NA	TGCGCCAGCAGCTTGGGAGAAAACAATGAGCAGTTCTTC	CASSLGENNEQFF
NA	TRBV10-3	TRBJ1-1	NA	TGTGCCATCAGTGAGTCGTCGGGACACCTCATGAACACTGAAGCTTTCTTT	CAISESSGHLMNTEAFF
TRBD2	TRBV5-6	TRBJ2-3	NA	TGTGCCAGCAGCACCGGGAGGCCGTTGGTTTATACGCAGTATTTT	CASSTGRPLVYTQYF
NA	TRBV14	TRBJ1-2	NA	TGTGCCAGCAGCCCCTGGCGGGGGGATGGCTACACCTTC	CASSPWRGDGYTF
NA	TRBV10-2	TRBJ2-1	NA	TGCGCCAGCCGCCGCGGGAGGAACAGGGGTGATGAGCAGTTCTTC	CASRRGRNRGDEQFF
NA	TRBV28	TRBJ2-3	NA	TGTGCCAGCAGCCAGGTTGCAGATACGCAGTATTTT	CASSQVADTQYF
TRBD1	TRBV5-1	TRBJ1-4	NA	TGCGCCAGCAGCGGACAGGGTGACACTAATGAAAAACTGTTTTTT	CASSGQGDTNEKLFF
TRBD2	TRBV27	TRBJ2-1	NA	TGTGCCAGCAGTCTACGGACTAGCGGGATGGGTTACAATGAGCAGTTCTTC	CASSLRTSGMGYNEQFF
NA	TRBV6-1	TRBJ1-4	NA	TGTGCCAGCAGCTTCTTACAGCTTAATGAAAAACTGTTTTTT	CASSFLQLNEKLFF
NA	TRBV6-1	TRBJ2-7	NA	TGTGCCAGCAGTGAAGGGGGCGTTGGCTACGAGCAGTACTTC	CASSEGGVGYEQYF
TRBD2	TRBV5-1	TRBJ2-7	NA	TGCGCCAGCAGCCAGGGACTAGCGGGAGGGCAGCACGAGCAGTACTTC	CASSQGLAGGQHEQYF
TRBD2	TRBV4-1	TRBJ2-1	NA	TGCGCCAGCAGCCGAAGCGGGACGGGAGAAGGTTACAATGAGCAGTTCTTC	CASSRSGTGEGYNEQFF
NA	TRBV18	TRBJ2-5	NA	TGTGCCAGCTCACGGGGACGGCAAGAGACCCAGTACTTC	CASSRGRQETQYF
NA	TRBV27	TRBJ2-5	once	TGTGCCAGCAGTCCGAGACAGTCCGGTCGAGAGGAGCAGTACTTC	CASSPRQSGREEQYF
TRBD2	TRBV10-2	TRBJ2-5	NA	TGCGCCAGCAGGGAGACTAGCGGGAGGGCCGAGACCCAGTACTTC	CASRETSGRAETQYF
TRBD2	TRBV10-2	TRBJ2-7	NA	TGCGCCAGCAGAGAACCGGGGACTAGCGGGAGGCGGTACGAGCAGTACTTC	CASREPGTSGRRYEQYF
TRBD2	TRBV7-9	TRBJ2-1	NA	TGTGCCAGCAGCACTCAACCGGGACTAGACAATGAGCAGTTCTTC	CASSTQPGLDNEQFF
TRBD2	TRBV5-1	TRBJ2-7	NA	TGCGCCAGCAGCTTGGCCGGACAAATAGCGGGAAGCTCCTACGAGCAGTACTTC	CASSLAGQIAGSSYEQYF
TRBD2	TRBV27	TRBJ2-2	NA	TGTGCCAGCATCCATACCGGGACTAGCGGGATCAGGGAGCTGTTTTTT	CASIHTGTSGIRELFF
NA	TRBV14	TRBJ2-2	NA	TGTGCCAGCAGCCGAGTGAGCGGCGGGGAGCTGTTTTTT	CASSRVSGGELFF
TRBD2	TRBV28	TRBJ2-7	NA	TGTGCCAGCAGCAGTACTAGCGGAGAGTACGAGCAGTACTTC	CASSSTSGEYEQYF
NA	TRBV2	TRBJ1-2	once	TGTGCCAGCCTAGGGGGGCCTTCTTATAACTATGGCTACACCTTC	CASLGGPSYNYGYTF
NA	TRBV5-4	TRBJ1-2	NA	TGTGCCAGCAGCCCCGCTCGGGGGCTTCAGTATGGCTACACCTTC	CASSPARGLQYGYTF
NA	TRBV27	TRBJ2-7	NA	TGTGCCAGCAGTTTATGGCCCCCCACCTACGAGCAGTACTTC	CASSLWPPTYEQYF
NA	TRBV27	TRBJ1-1	NA	TGTGCCAGCAGTTTATCAGGGTTGAGACTTGGGACTGAAGCTTTCTTT	CASSLSGLRLGTEAFF
TRBD1	TRBV27	TRBJ2-7	NA	TGTGCCAGCAGGGGGATGGACAGGGGACCAGGCGAGCAGTACTTC	CASRGMDRGPGEQYF
NA	TRBV28	TRBJ1-5	NA	TGTGCCAGCAGTTTATCTTTCAGGGGCAATCAGCCCCAGCATTTT	CASSLSFRGNQPQHF
NA	TRBV20-1	TRBJ2-5	once	TGCAGTTTCAGCTCCCAAGAGACCCAGTACTTC	CSFSSQETQYF
NA	TRBV6-6	TRBJ2-7	NA	TGTGCCAGCAGTTACTCGGGCCAGATCTACGAGCAGTACTTC	CASSYSGQIYEQYF